This note documents a single T cell receptor (beta chain) sequence. The entry originates in a study of control samples from healthy donors and cancer patients. Trimming stripped 1 base from V and 5 bases from J, with 14 bases between. The CDR3 loop spans 15 amino acids. In germline, CDR1 is SGHTA, CDR2 FQGTGA. Only in-frame clones appear in the TCRdb table, and some are missing; sequencing was by immunoSEQ multiplex PCR. The data contain 40,000 to 60,000 clones, 75% to 90% of them singletons. The chain links TRBV7-3 to TRBJ2-5; either TRBD1 or TRBD2 may fit D (5 bases each). This TCR came from a man aged 55-75 years with head and neck cancer. The sample comprised PBMCs. CDR3 DNA sequence: TGTGCCAGCAGCTTAATGGGACGGATGGGGGAGACCCAGTACTTC. As protein: CASSLMGRMGETQYF.